The 29 T cell receptor beta chains below come from one sample, sequenced in a study of tumor-infiltrating lymphocytes in localized non-small cell lung cancer. TCRdb keeps only in-frame clones here, not all; method: immunoSEQ multiplex PCR. The sample lists more than 15,000 clones; about 69% were seen once. The sample was lung tumor tissue. The receptor set was obtained from a human donor with non-small cell lung cancer.

Only one count was recorded for this clone. Relative to the germline gene, one junction end is altered; a read error may explain this. The genes are TRBV5-1 and TRBJ1-2; D ambiguous. Germline V gene sequence: CDR1 SGHRS, CDR2 YFSETQ. This CDR3 spans 15 amino acids. The CDR3 DNA follows: TGCGCCAACAGCTTGGTACGGAGCCTAGGCTATGGCTACACCTTC. Translation gives CANSLVRSLGYGYTF.

The V gene is TRBV27, the J gene TRBJ1-5; D call uncertain. Trimming stripped 3 bases from V and 3 bases from J, with 15 bases between. In germline, CDR1 is MNHEY, CDR2 SMNVEV (reference sequence). The CDR3 is made up of 16 amino acids. In DNA, the CDR3 is TGTGCCAGCAGTTTGCGGTCTGGCAGATCCAATCAGCCCCAGCATTTT. Protein product: CASSLRSGRSNQPQHF.

This clone is judged medium-sized. The chain carries TRBV13 and TRBJ2-7; tentatively, D is TRBD1 or TRBD2 (6 bases each). This CDR3 contains 15 residues. V dropped 6 bases and J dropped 2 bases, with 17 bases sitting between them. Germline-derived CDR1 and CDR2 are PRHDT and FYEKMQ (reference sequence). CDR3 sequence (DNA): TGTGCCAGCAGGCATCAAGGGGGGAATCCCTACGAGCAGTACTTC. This encodes CASRHQGGNPYEQYF.

This chain's CDR3 is CASSPPIGIETQYF. The DNA of the CDR3 is TGTGCCAGCAGCCCACCCATAGGGATCGAGACCCAGTACTTC. V usage is TRBV5-8 and J usage is TRBJ2-5, with no clear D. The V end was cut by 4 bases, the J end by 5 bases, with 15 bases between. This CDR3 is 14 amino acids long. Germline V CDR1 and CDR2: SGHTS, YDEGEE.

The chain has TRBV30 and TRBJ1-2; 9 nucleotides align to TRBD1. The CDR3 is 16 residues long. Germline lookup yields CDR1 GTSNPN and CDR2 SVGIG (reference sequence). After removal of 6 bases from V and 4 bases from J, the junction contained 15 bases not matched to a gene. CDR3 bases: TGTGCCTGCAGGGGACAGGGCCCTCATTTCTCCTATGGCTACACCTTC. It codes for CACRGQGPHFSYGYTF.

This sequence joins TRBV19 and TRBJ1-1, with unresolved D. The CDR3 covers 12 residues. CDR1 LNHDA and CDR2 SQIVND come from the germline V gene (reference sequence). V lost 5 bases to trimming and J lost 7 bases, with 11 bases between them. The CDR3 DNA is TGTGCCAGTAGTCCCGGGCCCTTTGAAGCTTTCTTT. Its translation is CASSPGPFEAFF.

J is TRBJ1-4 and V is TRBV5-8; maybe TRBD1 (6 bases). CDR3 length equals 15 residues. Trimming took 4 bases from V and 5 from J, leaving 15 bases between them. Germline lookup yields CDR1 SGHTS and CDR2 YDEGEE. This chain's CDR3 is CASSPGGLLNEKLFF. The CDR3 DNA is TGTGCCAGCAGCCCGGGGGGGCTGTTGAATGAAAAACTGTTTTTT.

This clone came up a few times. The V and J genes are TRBV6-1 and TRBJ1-5, with D perhaps TRBD1 (5 bases). Germline CDR1 MNHNS, CDR2 SASEGT. The CDR3 is 13 residues long. V was clipped by 6 bases and J by 5 bases, with 11 bases between them. CDR3 sequence reads: CASRGGTDQPQHF. The CDR3 nucleotides read TGTGCCAGCAGGGGAGGGACGGATCAGCCCCAGCATTTT.

The CDR3 bases are TGTGCCAGCAGTTCACAGGTGTACAATGAGCAGTTCTTC. It encodes CASSSQVYNEQFF. The V and J genes are TRBV6-1 and TRBJ2-1; tentative D call: TRBD1 (5 bases). With 5 bases removed from V and 4 bases from J, the gap between germline ends came to 9 bases. Germline-derived CDR1 and CDR2 are MNHNS and SASEGT. This CDR3 spans 13 amino acids.

This rearrangement joins TRBV4-1 to TRBJ2-1; D unclear. This CDR3 is built from 16 residues. V was clipped by 0 bases and J by 0 bases, with 9 bases between them. Germline-derived CDR1 and CDR2 are MGHRA and YSYEKL. The CDR3 protein is CASSQDRASSYNEQFF. CDR3 nucleotide sequence: TGCGCCAGCAGCCAAGATCGGGCCAGCTCCTACAATGAGCAGTTCTTC.

This clone was picked up one time. The chain combines TRBV6-6 with TRBJ2-3; 10 bases align to TRBD2. Germline values: CDR1 MNHNY, CDR2 SVGAGI (reference sequence). J lost 8 bases, V lost 5 bases, and 13 bases had no gene match. The CDR3 runs 16 residues. CDR3 residues: CASSPGRASGGGTQYF. The CDR3 bases are TGTGCCAGCAGTCCCGGTCGGGCTAGCGGGGGTGGTACGCAGTATTTT.

This chain links TRBV27 with TRBJ1-6; the D gene is possibly TRBD1 (5 bases). V gave up 4 bases and J gave up 9 bases, with 19 bases separating them. This CDR3 comprises 16 residues. Germline-derived CDR1 and CDR2 are MNHEY and SMNVEV (reference sequence). The CDR3: CASSWALGEFVSPLHF. CDR3 DNA sequence: TGTGCCAGCAGTTGGGCCTTAGGGGAGTTCGTTTCACCCCTCCACTTT.

The chain combines TRBV11-2 with TRBJ2-2, with D perhaps matching TRBD2 (5 bases). V shed 5 bases and J shed 4 bases, with 20 bases lying between them. Looked up from germline, CDR1 is SGHAT and CDR2 is FQNNGV. The length of the CDR3 is 17 residues. The CDR3 loop reads CASSVHPWRGGTGELFF. The CDR3, as DNA: TGTGCCAGCAGCGTCCACCCTTGGAGAGGAGGCACCGGGGAGCTGTTTTTT.

The V gene is TRBV28, the J gene TRBJ1-2; 7 bases align to TRBD1. The CDR3 is 17 residues long. Germline V gene sequence: CDR1 MDHEN, CDR2 SYDVKM. The J segment lost 5 bases and the V segment lost 5 bases, leaving 17 bases of the junction unmatched. CDR3 residues: CASSARADRPLEYGYTF. The CDR3 DNA follows: TGTGCCAGCAGTGCCCGAGCGGACAGGCCCCTTGAGTATGGCTACACCTTC.

The V call is TRBV10-3, the J call TRBJ1-4; D may be TRBD1 (5 bases). V lost 6 bases, J lost 5 bases, and 13 bases lay in between. The CDR3 extends over 14 amino acids. Germline V CDR1 and CDR2: ENHRY, SYGVKD. DNA for the CDR3: TGTGCCATCAGGAAGGGCAGGACAAATGAAAAACTGTTTTTT. Its translation: CAIRKGRTNEKLFF.

Comments on this clone: The junction departs from the called germline gene at one end, perhaps through a read error. This chain uses TRBV6-1 with TRBJ2-7, with TRBD1 as a possible D gene (6 bases). Germline V gene data show CDR1 as MNHNS and CDR2 as SASEGT. The CDR3 has 13 residues. CDR3 nucleotide sequence: TGTGCCAGCAGTGAAGGGACAGCCGCTTTTGGGGGCTTC. Its translation: CASSEGTAAFGGF.

J is TRBJ2-7 and V is TRBV7-2; D not resolved. Trimming removed 4 bases from V and 2 bases from J, with 6 bases in between. This CDR3 is 12 amino acids long. CDR1 SGHTA and CDR2 FQGNSA come from the germline V gene. The CDR3 DNA reads as TGTGCCAGCAGCTCCACCCCCTACGAGCAGTACTTC. It encodes CASSSTPYEQYF.

The chain couples TRBV5-1 to TRBJ1-2; D uncertain. Trimming shortened V by 1 base and J by 4 bases, and 11 bases separated the two germline ends. The CDR3 consists of 14 residues. CDR1 is SGHRS, CDR2 YFSETQ, per germline. CDR3 DNA: TGCGCCAGCAGCTTGTCGGCAAGTTCCTATGGCTACACCTTC. Its protein product is CASSLSASSYGYTF.

This clone was seen a handful of times. The chain carries TRBV5-6 and TRBJ1-2, with 11 nucleotides matching TRBD1. This CDR3 has 14 amino acids. The ends lost 5 bases at V and 8 bases at J; junction bases unmatched: 8. The germline gives CDR1 SGHDT, CDR2 YYEEEE. This CDR3 reads CASSGQGAGIGYTF. The CDR3 nucleotides are TGTGCCAGCAGTGGACAGGGGGCGGGTATAGGCTACACCTTC.

This rearrangement joins TRBV14 to TRBJ2-2; D unclear. Germline lookup yields CDR1 SGHDN and CDR2 FVKESK. The CDR3 is made up of 15 amino acids. Trimming removed 1 base from V and 4 bases from J, with 10 bases in between. CDR3 region: CASSQGAGGTGELFF. The CDR3, as DNA: TGTGCCAGCAGCCAAGGGGCAGGTGGCACCGGGGAGCTGTTTTTT.

A single count supports this clone. The rearrangement uses TRBV6-6 and TRBJ1-2, with 8 bases aligning to TRBD1. The CDR3 totals 16 residues. The V gene's germline CDR1 is MNHNY and CDR2 SVGAGI (reference sequence). Trimming cost V 4 bases and J 4 bases; bases outside gene matches: 11. DNA of the CDR3: TGTGCCAGCAGTTCTATACCTACAGGGGGTACCTATGGCTACACCTTC. Protein product: CASSSIPTGGTYGYTF.

This clone showed up just once. This chain links TRBV6-1 with TRBJ1-2; a possible D gene is TRBD1 (5 bases). Germline V CDR1 and CDR2: MNHNS, SASEGT. CDR3 size: 13 residues. Trimming pared 2 bases from V and 3 bases from J, leaving 7 bases between. The CDR3 coding sequence is TGTGCCAGCAGTGAAACGGGGGACTATGGCTACACCTTC. It encodes CASSETGDYGYTF.

The V call is TRBV5-6, the J call TRBJ1-1; 7 positions match TRBD1. Germline trimming cut 2 bases from V and 0 bases from J; bases unmatched to any gene: 7. From germline, CDR1 is SGHDT and CDR2 YYEEEE. CDR3 length equals 16 residues. Here the CDR3 DNA reads TGTGCCAGCAGCTTCAGGGGGGCAAACTTGAACACTGAAGCTTTCTTT. This sequence encodes CASSFRGANLNTEAFF.

V is TRBV19 and J is TRBJ1-2; D gene unclear. Looked up from germline, CDR1 is LNHDA and CDR2 is SQIVND (reference sequence). This CDR3 spans 12 amino acids. V was clipped by 2 bases and J by 0 bases, with 1 base between them. The CDR3 region is CASSITNYGYTF. The DNA for the CDR3 is TGTGCCAGTAGTATAACTAACTATGGCTACACCTTC.

In its sample, this clone was seen once. V usage is TRBV28 and J usage is TRBJ1-5; D might be TRBD1 (6 bases). The CDR3 loop spans 16 amino acids. Looked up from germline, CDR1 is MDHEN and CDR2 is SYDVKM. V gave up 2 bases and J gave up 1 base, with 12 bases separating them. CDR3: CASSLKGDLSNQPQHF. The CDR3 bases are TGTGCCAGCAGTTTAAAGGGGGATCTAAGCAATCAGCCCCAGCATTTT.

The genes are TRBV19 and TRBJ2-5; TRBD2 agrees at 7 bases. Germline loops: CDR1 LNHDA, CDR2 SQIVND (reference sequence). The ends lost 1 base at V and 9 bases at J; junction bases unmatched: 2. The CDR3 sequence is 12 residues long. The CDR3 coding sequence is TGTGCCAGTAGTATAGCGGGAGGACCCCAGTACTTC. Residues: CASSIAGGPQYF. Drawing the rest from reference TRBV19 and TRBJ2-5, the complete variable domain is DGGITQSPKYLFRKEGQNVTLSCEQNLNHDAMYWYRQDPGQGLRLIYYSQIVNDFQKGDIAEGYSVSREKKESFPLTVTSAQKNPTAFYLCASSIAGGPQYFGPGTRLLVL.

By share of the sample, this clone is large. The rearrangement uses TRBV6-6 and TRBJ2-2, with D tentatively TRBD1 (6 bases). The germline gives CDR1 MNHNY, CDR2 SVGAGI (reference sequence). V lost 1 base and J lost 6, with 9 bases in between. This CDR3 has 14 residues. CDR3 sequence reads: CASSYWTDPGELFF. CDR3 in DNA: TGTGCCAGCAGTTACTGGACAGATCCCGGGGAGCTGTTTTTT.

The V call is TRBV7-9, the J call TRBJ1-4; possibly TRBD1 for D (6 bases). Germline assignment: CDR1 SEHNR and CDR2 FQNEAQ (reference sequence). V was clipped by 2 bases and J by 5 bases, with 18 bases between them. This CDR3 region has 17 residues. CDR3 sequence (DNA): TGTGCCAGCAGCTTACCCGTTGTCAGGGGTTGGAATGAAAAACTGTTTTTT. This gives the protein CASSLPVVRGWNEKLFF.

This chain links TRBV5-5 with TRBJ2-7; the D is unclear. Trimming took 10 bases from V and 6 from J, leaving 11 bases between them. The CDR3 sequence is 10 residues long. Germline V gene lookup returns CDR1 SGHKS and CDR2 YYEKEE (reference sequence). The CDR3 DNA follows: TGTGCCCAACCCTCGAGCGAGCAGTACTTC. Protein: CAQPSSEQYF.